A single sample gave rise to the 29 T cell receptor beta chains below, sequenced in a study of T cell clonotyping in hematopoietic cell transplantation. Profiling relied on immunoSEQ multiplex PCR, and the TCRdb table lists in-frame clones only, not all of them. Among under 30,000 clones, about 74% were seen once, and the ten largest hold 6% to 8.5%. Time point meaning: recipient sample about 28 days before transplant, after cytoreduction. Sequenced material: peripheral blood mononuclear cells, taken before stem cell transplant. The receptor source for this set is a woman aged 25 to 39 with chronic myeloid leukemia. Some clones in this sample may be carry-over from other donors' samples.

V usage is TRBV6-1 and J usage is TRBJ1-2; D possibly corresponds to TRBD1 (5 bases). CDR3 length equals 16 residues. V was shortened by 3 bases and J by 5 bases, with 19 bases between the two germline ends. Germline loops: CDR1 MNHNS, CDR2 SASEGT. CDR3 residues: CASSDRGQGEGYGYTF. CDR3 nucleotide sequence: TGTGCCAGCAGTGATCGGGGCCAGGGAGAGGGATATGGCTACACCTTC.

Here the CDR3 DNA reads TGCGCCAGCAGCTTGGCCAATGAGGGACAGGGTAGCCTTGCGACTTACGAGCAGTACTTC. Encoded protein: CASSLANEGQGSLATYEQYF. The chain is built from TRBV5-1 and TRBJ2-7, with 9 positions matching TRBD1. Germline CDR1 reads SGHRS; CDR2 reads YFSETQ. CDR3 size: 20 residues. After removal of 0 bases from V and 4 bases from J, the junction contained 20 bases not matched to a gene. Looking up the rest from reference TRBV5-1 and TRBJ2-7 gives the full variable domain: KAGVTQTPRYLIKTRGQQVTLSCSPISGHRSVSWYQQTPGQGLQFLFEYFSETQRNKGNFPGRFSGRQFSNSRSEMNVSTLELGDSALYLCASSLANEGQGSLATYEQYFGPGTRLTVT.

Points on this clone: At one end, the junction sequence differs from germline, possibly due to a read error. This chain connects TRBV5-4 to TRBJ1-2; D possibly corresponds to TRBD1 (5 bases). CDR3 length: 12 residues. CDR1 and CDR2 from the germline V gene are SGHNT and YYREEE (reference sequence). The CDR3 here is CASRLVPGVYTF. Here the CDR3 DNA reads TGTGCCAGCAGGTTGGTTCCGGGGGTCTACACCTTC.

CDR3 protein: CAWSRDTEAFF. DNA for the CDR3: TGTGCCTGGAGTCGGGACACTGAAGCTTTCTTT. The rearrangement links TRBV30 to TRBJ1-1, with D unclear. This CDR3 region has 11 residues. The germline V and J ends were trimmed by 2 bases and 3 bases, with 4 bases remaining between them. The germline V gene encodes CDR1 GTSNPN and CDR2 SVGIG (reference sequence).

This clone was observed once. The chain carries TRBV5-1 and TRBJ1-1; D is perhaps TRBD1 (5 bases). The germline CDR1 and CDR2 sequences are SGHRS and YFSETQ. The CDR3 spans 13 residues. Trimming stripped 3 bases from V and 1 base from J, with 7 bases between. CDR3 sequence: CASSSTANTEAFF. The CDR3, as DNA: TGCGCCAGCAGCTCGACAGCGAACACTGAAGCTTTCTTT.

The chain combines TRBV9 with TRBJ1-2; no definite D call. The germline V and J ends were trimmed by 0 bases and 4 bases, with 4 bases remaining between them. This CDR3 is 12 amino acids long. Germline CDR1 SGDLS, CDR2 YYNGEE. The DNA of the CDR3 is TGTGCCAGCAGCGTAGGGAGCTATGGCTACACCTTC. Its protein is CASSVGSYGYTF.

This rearrangement joins TRBV30 to TRBJ2-6; D gene uncertain. CDR3 length: 14 residues. V lost 4 bases, J lost 4 bases, and 11 bases lay in between. Germline CDR1 GTSNPN, CDR2 SVGIG (reference sequence). The CDR3 here is CAWIPGWGANVLTF. Here the CDR3 DNA reads TGTGCCTGGATCCCGGGCTGGGGGGCCAACGTCCTGACTTTC.

In DNA form, the CDR3 reads TGCAGCGTAAGACAGGGTTTTGTGTACAATGAGCAGTTCTTC. Amino acid sequence: CSVRQGFVYNEQFF. The genes are TRBV29-1 and TRBJ2-1, with TRBD1 matching over 7 bases. V dropped 6 bases and J dropped 4; count of bases not matched to a gene: 9. The germline V gene encodes CDR1 SQVTM and CDR2 ANQGSEA. This CDR3 contains 14 residues.

J is TRBJ1-2 and V is TRBV6-1; D unresolved. CDR1 MNHNS and CDR2 SASEGT come from the germline V gene. V gave up 7 bases and J gave up 6 bases, with 18 bases separating them. The CDR3 loop spans 14 amino acids. Written as DNA, the CDR3 is TGTGCCAGCAAGGTGGGTACCTCGGTGGATGGCTACACCTTC. Amino acid sequence: CASKVGTSVDGYTF.

The chain is built from TRBV6-1 and TRBJ1-2, with 7 bases identical to TRBD1. The CDR3 spans 18 residues. Germline V CDR1 and CDR2: MNHNS, SASEGT. Germline trimming cut 2 bases from V and 3 bases from J; bases unmatched to any gene: 15. The CDR3 is CASSERWTGFYVDYGYTF. The CDR3, as DNA: TGTGCCAGCAGTGAACGATGGACAGGCTTTTACGTCGACTATGGCTACACCTTC.

The chain joins TRBV6-6 to TRBJ2-7; TRBD2 might be the D (5 bases). Germline CDR1 reads MNHNY; CDR2 reads SVGAGI (reference sequence). The V and J ends lost 5 bases and 3 bases respectively, with 8 bases between them. The CDR3 contains 12 residues. The CDR3 bases are TGTGCCAGCAGTCCCGGGGTCTACGAGCAGTACGTC. Its protein product is CASSPGVYEQYV.

This chain joins TRBV25-1 and TRBJ1-3, with a tentative D call TRBD1 (6 bases). Trimming shortened V by 8 bases and J by 1 base, and 9 bases separated the two germline ends. The length of the CDR3 is 13 residues. The germline gives CDR1 MGHDK, CDR2 SYGVNS. CDR3 in amino acids: CASQGTSGNTIYF. The CDR3 region has the DNA TGTGCCAGCCAGGGGACTTCTGGAAACACCATATATTTT.

The rearrangement joins TRBV2 to TRBJ1-2; no clear D gene. CDR1 and CDR2 (germline): SNHLY, FYNNEI. The germline V and J ends were trimmed by 6 bases and 2 bases, with 7 bases remaining between them. The CDR3 is made up of 12 amino acids. The CDR3 DNA follows: TGTGCCAGCAGCCGAGAGAACTATGGCTACACCTTC. Protein product: CASSRENYGYTF.

The J gene is TRBJ2-6, the V gene TRBV7-2; D is perhaps TRBD1 (5 bases). The CDR3 contains 15 residues. CDR1 is SGHTA and CDR2 is FQGNSA in the germline V gene. V was clipped by 5 bases and J by 4 bases, with 12 bases between them. The CDR3 coding sequence is TGTGCCAGCAGCCCCCAGGGTTACGGGGCCAACGTCCTGACTTTC. Amino acids: CASSPQGYGANVLTF.

The chain is built from TRBV9 and TRBJ2-3; D might be TRBD1 (5 bases). Germline CDR1 is SGDLS and CDR2 is YYNGEE. V was cut by 1 base and J by 9 bases, with 15 bases left in between. This CDR3 region has 14 residues. The CDR3 loop reads CASSVSDNLRTQYF. Here the CDR3 DNA reads TGTGCCAGCAGCGTATCGGACAACTTACGGACGCAGTATTTT.

The rearrangement uses TRBV19 and TRBJ2-3; 8 bases fit TRBD1. This CDR3 is 15 amino acids long. In germline, CDR1 is LNHDA, CDR2 SQIVND (reference sequence). After removal of 3 bases from V and 5 bases from J, the junction contained 7 bases not matched to a gene. CDR3 coding DNA: TGTGCCAGTAGTATCACGTCAGGGGGCATAGATACGCAGTATTTT. The encoded protein is CASSITSGGIDTQYF.

The chain links TRBV19 to TRBJ1-5, with D uncertain. CDR3 length equals 15 residues. V dropped 6 bases and J dropped 6 bases, with 18 bases sitting between them. Germline V gives CDR1 LNHDA, CDR2 SQIVND (reference sequence). The CDR3 DNA sequence: TGTGCCAGTAGACGGTTTGGTGCGAAGGTTCAGCCCCAGCATTTT. It yields the protein CASRRFGAKVQPQHF.

The V and J genes are TRBV29-1 and TRBJ1-2; D unresolved. The V end lost 4 bases, the J end lost 1 base, and 16 bases lay between the germline ends. Germline V gene lookup returns CDR1 SQVTM and CDR2 ANQGSEA. This CDR3 region has 15 residues. The CDR3 coding sequence is TGCAGCGTTGGGGTAGGGAGAGGAAGTAACTATGGCTACACCTTC. It translates to CSVGVGRGSNYGYTF.

V usage is TRBV5-4 and J usage is TRBJ1-3; unclear D gene. This CDR3 contains 15 residues. The germline V gene has CDR1 SGHNT and CDR2 YYREEE (reference sequence). Trimming left V 4 bases short and J 0 bases short, with 11 bases between. In DNA form, the CDR3 reads TGTGCCAGCAGCCCCGACGGCGGCTCTGGAAACACCATATATTTT. Translation: CASSPDGGSGNTIYF.

The J gene is TRBJ1-2, the V gene TRBV29-1, with 8 bases matching TRBD1. J lost 7 bases, V lost 4 bases, and 11 bases had no gene match. Per the germline V gene, CDR1 is SQVTM and CDR2 is ANQGSEA. The CDR3 runs to 14 residues. The CDR3, as DNA: TGCAGCGTTGTGTGGTTGGACAGGGAAACTGGCTACACCTTC. It translates to CSVVWLDRETGYTF.

This clone was seen a handful of times. The chain recombines TRBV11-2 with TRBJ1-6; D unresolved. Trimming removed 1 base at V and 7 bases at J, with 11 bases between. Germline V gene sequence: CDR1 SGHAT, CDR2 FQNNGV. CDR3 length: 15 residues. The CDR3 region is CASSLVVSRNSPLHF. For the CDR3, the DNA is TGTGCCAGCAGCTTAGTCGTCTCGCGGAATTCACCCCTCCACTTT. The variable domain in full, completed from reference TRBV11-2 and TRBJ1-6, reads EAGVAQSPRYKIIEKRQSVAFWCNPISGHATLYWYQQILGQGPKLLIQFQNNGVVDDSQLPKDRFSAERLKGVDSTLKIQPAKLEDSAVYLCASSLVVSRNSPLHFGNGTRLTVT.

The genes are TRBV5-6 and TRBJ1-5, with 7 bases aligning to TRBD1. The V segment lost 2 bases and the J segment 5 bases; nucleotides outside the gene matches: 13. Germline V gene sequence: CDR1 SGHDT, CDR2 YYEEEE. This CDR3 has 17 residues. CDR3 sequence: CASSFRTTGLAHQPQHF. CDR3 in DNA: TGTGCCAGCAGCTTCCGAACGACAGGGTTAGCTCATCAGCCCCAGCATTTT.

The rearrangement uses TRBV4-2 and TRBJ2-6; D possibly matches TRBD1 or TRBD2 (5 bases each). V dropped 2 bases and J dropped 3 bases, with 11 bases sitting between them. Germline CDR1 LGHNA, CDR2 YNFKEQ. The CDR3 covers 16 residues. The CDR3 region is CASSQSPGRGANVLTF. DNA of the CDR3: TGTGCCAGCAGCCAAAGTCCGGGGCGTGGGGCCAACGTCCTGACTTTC.

The rearrangement uses TRBV7-2 and TRBJ1-2, with D possibly TRBD1 on 6 matching bases. V was clipped by 5 bases and J by 6 bases, with 10 bases between them. CDR1 is SGHTA, CDR2 FQGNSA, per germline. The CDR3 contains 12 residues. The CDR3 is CASSRRTDGYTF. Here the CDR3 DNA reads TGTGCCAGCAGCAGACGGACAGATGGCTACACCTTC.

The rearrangement uses TRBV5-1 and TRBJ1-2; a weak D match, TRBD1 (6 bases). The CDR3 consists of 15 residues. V was shortened by 0 bases and J by 2 bases, with 11 bases between the two germline ends. Looked up from germline, CDR1 is SGHRS and CDR2 is YFSETQ. This CDR3 is CASSLVGGQNYGYTF. The CDR3 region has the DNA TGCGCCAGCAGCTTGGTCGGCGGACAGAACTATGGCTACACCTTC. The variable domain in full, with the rest retrieved from reference TRBV5-1 and TRBJ1-2, is KAGVTQTPRYLIKTRGQQVTLSCSPISGHRSVSWYQQTPGQGLQFLFEYFSETQRNKGNFPGRFSGRQFSNSRSEMNVSTLELGDSALYLCASSLVGGQNYGYTFGSGTRLTVV.

The chain couples TRBV4-3 to TRBJ2-3, with D possibly being TRBD2 (6 bases). The CDR3 runs 15 residues. CDR1 LGHNA and CDR2 YSLEER come from the germline V gene. The ends were cut back, 1 base at V and 6 bases at J, with 14 bases in the middle. CDR3 in DNA: TGCGCCAGCAGCCAAGGTCCTGGAGGGGCCGATACGCAGTATTTT. This sequence encodes CASSQGPGGADTQYF.

The CDR3, as DNA: TGTGCCAGCAGCTCATCCACTAGGACCTACGAGCAGTACTTC. This gives the protein CASSSSTRTYEQYF. The chain joins TRBV7-2 to TRBJ2-7, with TRBD2 as a possible D gene (5 bases). CDR1 SGHTA and CDR2 FQGNSA come from the germline V gene. V gave up 4 bases and J gave up 2 bases, with 12 bases separating them. The CDR3 loop spans 14 amino acids.

The chain couples TRBV4-1 to TRBJ2-1; weak D call: TRBD2 (7 bases). V gave up 0 bases and J gave up 7 bases, with 22 bases separating them. CDR1 is MGHRA, CDR2 YSYEKL, per germline. This CDR3 has 18 residues. In DNA form, the CDR3 reads TGCGCCAGCAGCCAAGAAGGGGGGAGGGGGTCCAGGAGGAATGAGCAGTTCTTC. Translation: CASSQEGGRGSRRNEQFF.

The chain has TRBV7-3 and TRBJ1-6; tentatively, D is TRBD1 (5 bases). CDR3 length equals 13 residues. V was cut by 1 base and J by 9 bases, with 7 bases left in between. Germline lookup yields CDR1 SGHTA and CDR2 FQGTGA. CDR3 protein: CASSLMGGSPLHF. CDR3 nucleotides: TGTGCCAGCAGCTTAATGGGGGGTTCACCCCTCCACTTT.